This is a list of T cell receptor beta chains from one sample in a study of human CD4 T cells and Enterobacteriaceae. Some clones are missing from TCRdb's copy, which holds only in-frame ones; the method was immunoSEQ multiplex PCR. The repertoire holds fewer than 35,000 clones, with approximately 80% as singletons. Source material: memory CD4+ T cells from blood. These receptor sequences come from a human donor in good health. The CDR3 runs from the conserved cysteine through the conserved F or W. D genes are given only for firm matches. Clone sizes are given selectively: once, few, many, or a class where the clone is expanded.

d_call | j_call | clone_size | v_call | cdr3_aa | cdr3_nt
TRBD1 | TRBJ1-2 | . | TRBV28 | CAIAEGAYGYTF | TGTGCCATTGCCGAGGGGGCGTATGGCTACACCTTC
. | TRBJ1-3 | few | TRBV18 | CASSPRTAASSGNTIYF | TGTGCCAGCTCACCACGAACAGCCGCTTCAAGTGGAAACACCATATATTTT
TRBD2 | TRBJ2-5 | . | TRBV10-2 | CASGSGGAGETQYF | TGCGCCAGCGGAAGCGGGGGGGCGGGTGAGACCCAGTACTTC
. | TRBJ1-3 | . | TRBV7-2 | CASSPFSGSSGNTIYF | TGTGCCAGCAGCCCTTTTTCAGGGAGCTCTGGAAACACCATATATTTT
. | TRBJ2-7 | . | TRBV6-6 | CASSFMGSGSYEQYF | TGTGCCAGCAGTTTCATGGGTAGCGGTTCCTACGAGCAGTACTTC
. | TRBJ2-5 | . | TRBV21-1 | CASRKGGTGRLTQYF | TGTGCCAGCAGGAAGGGGGGGACAGGGCGTTTGACCCAGTACTTC
. | TRBJ2-2 | . | TRBV5-4 | CASSPKQTNTGELFF | TGTGCCAGCAGCCCGAAACAGACCAACACCGGGGAGCTGTTTTTT
. | TRBJ2-7 | . | TRBV27 | CASSSPPRGYGEYEQYF | TGTGCCAGCAGTTCTCCCCCCCGAGGGTACGGGGAGTACGAGCAGTACTTC
TRBD1 | TRBJ2-1 | . | TRBV6-5 | CASSVTGGRPNEQFF | TGTGCCAGCAGTGTTACAGGGGGGAGACCCAATGAGCAGTTCTTC
TRBD2 | TRBJ2-5 | few | TRBV7-7 | CASALGGGGQETQYF | TGTGCCAGCGCTCTTGGCGGGGGGGGACAAGAGACCCAGTACTTC
. | TRBJ2-5 | . | TRBV11-1 | CASSPSGVGREFEAQYF | TGTGCCAGCAGCCCTTCAGGGGTCGGGAGAGAATTCGAGGCCCAGTACTTC
TRBD1 | TRBJ2-7 | . | TRBV27 | CASSLLGQGSIGEQYF | TGTGCCAGCAGTTTATTGGGACAGGGTTCTATTGGGGAGCAGTACTTC
. | TRBJ2-3 | . | TRBV5-1 | CASSAGGEVDTQYF | TGCGCCAGCAGTGCCGGGGGAGAGGTCGATACGCAGTATTTT
TRBD1 | TRBJ1-1 | . | TRBV11-1 | CASSLDRGTEAFF | TGTGCCAGCAGCTTGGACAGGGGCACTGAAGCTTTCTTT
TRBD1 | TRBJ1-2 | . | TRBV19 | CASGHPTGGAYGYTF | TGTGCCAGCGGCCACCCGACAGGGGGAGCCTATGGCTACACCTTC
. | TRBJ1-2 | . | TRBV7-2 | CASSFDLGRGHDGYTF | TGTGCCAGCAGCTTTGACTTGGGCAGGGGTCACGATGGCTACACCTTC
. | TRBJ2-2 | . | TRBV5-1 | CASSLDITRTGELFF | TGCGCCAGCAGCTTGGATATAACTCGCACCGGGGAGCTGTTTTTT
TRBD1 | TRBJ1-2 | . | TRBV7-2 | CASSSTGTGNYGYTF | TGTGCCAGCAGCTCGACCGGGACAGGGAACTATGGCTACACCTTC
. | TRBJ2-3 | . | TRBV7-8 | CASSPRPGENTDTQYF | TGTGCCAGCAGCCCCCGGCCAGGAGAAAACACAGATACGCAGTATTTT
. | TRBJ1-1 | . | TRBV10-3 | CASAYQPRDFAAFF | TGTGCCAGCGCTTACCAGCCGAGGGATTTTGCGGCTTTCTTT
TRBD1 | TRBJ2-4 | once | TRBV27 | CASSLRQGRAKNIQYF | TGTGCCAGCAGTTTAAGACAGGGCCGAGCCAAAAACATTCAGTACTTC
. | TRBJ2-5 | . | TRBV5-4 | CASSLAEGETQYF | TGTGCCAGCAGCTTGGCTGAGGGAGAGACCCAGTACTTC
TRBD2 | TRBJ2-3 | . | TRBV7-2 | CASSYLTSGYTDTQYF | TGTGCCAGCAGCTATCTGACTAGCGGTTACACAGATACGCAGTATTTT
. | TRBJ1-2 | once | TRBV18 | CASSPYEGYTF | TGTGCCAGCTCACCATATGAGGGCTACACCTTC
TRBD1 | TRBJ1-2 | . | TRBV6-5 | CASRPGQGYGYTF | TGTGCCAGCAGGCCGGGACAGGGTTATGGCTACACCTTC
TRBD2 | TRBJ2-1 | . | TRBV5-1 | CASSLGSLADNEQFF | TGCGCCAGCAGCTTGGGATCCCTAGCGGACAATGAGCAGTTCTTC
TRBD1 | TRBJ1-2 | . | TRBV19 | CASTPTGGAGYTF | TGTGCCAGCACGCCGACAGGGGGTGCTGGCTACACCTTC
. | TRBJ1-3 | . | TRBV10-2 | CASSRGTDGNTIYF | TGCGCCAGCAGTCGTGGGACGGATGGAAACACCATATATTTT
TRBD1 | TRBJ2-4 | . | TRBV11-2 | CASRGQGVDIQYF | TGTGCCAGCAGAGGACAGGGAGTAGACATTCAGTACTTC
TRBD1 | TRBJ1-1 | . | TRBV9 | CASSVGGTGKAEAFF | TGTGCCAGCAGCGTGGGCGGGACAGGTAAAGCTGAAGCTTTCTTT
. | TRBJ2-5 | . | TRBV19 | CASTYRETQYF | TGTGCCAGTACTTACCGAGAGACCCAGTACTTC
TRBD2 | TRBJ2-1 | . | TRBV7-9 | CASSLARASGRRSYNEQFF | TGTGCCAGCAGCTTAGCTCGGGCTAGCGGGAGGCGATCCTACAATGAGCAGTTCTTC
. | TRBJ2-7 | once | TRBV7-8 | CASSPDLLTYEQYF | TGTGCCAGCAGCCCGGACCTCCTGACCTACGAGCAGTACTTC
. | TRBJ1-5 | . | TRBV6-5 | CASSYGPGTVPQHF | TGTGCCAGCAGTTACGGCCCCGGGACCGTGCCCCAGCATTTT
. | TRBJ1-1 | . | TRBV18 | CASSQGTGGDTEAFF | TGTGCCAGCTCACAAGGGACGGGAGGGGACACTGAAGCTTTCTTT
. | TRBJ1-1 | . | TRBV11-2 | CASSKNRAGNTEAFF | TGTGCCAGCAGCAAAAACAGGGCAGGGAACACTGAAGCTTTCTTT
. | TRBJ1-1 | . | TRBV7-2 | CASSYRDIQPLFF | TGTGCCAGCAGCTACCGGGACATCCAACCGCTGTTCTTT
. | TRBJ1-5 | . | TRBV7-6 | CASSPRNSNQPQHF | TGTGCCAGCAGCCCACGGAATAGCAATCAGCCCCAGCATTTT
TRBD2 | TRBJ2-1 | . | TRBV15 | CATSRDLLAGGSYNEQFF | TGTGCCACCAGCAGAGATCTACTAGCGGGGGGGTCCTACAATGAGCAGTTCTTC